Sequencing of this T cell receptor (beta chain) was carried out in a study of long-term antiretroviral therapy in people with HIV. Whole-study findings and limits: Information on adherence to ART, viral resistance or therapy changes was unavailable. Older ART regimens may have been in use when blood was drawn between the mid-2000s and the late 2010s.

The CDR3 is 13 residues long. Per germline, CDR1 MDHEN and CDR2 SYDVKM. Between the trimmed V and J ends, which lost 2 bases and 1 base, there was a span of 5 bases. Survey-level immunoSEQ v3.0 assays were run. Sequenced by immunoSEQ multiplex PCR; TCRdb stores in-frame clones only, minus some. The sample includes under 45,000 clones, about 94% seen only once; the top ten take approximately 2.2%. In regard to this clone: The antigen remains undetermined.

This chain uses TRBV28 with TRBJ1-1; D not resolved. The TCR comes from a man aged 25 to 40 with HIV. The starting material was unsorted PBMCs, obtained around 9 years after starting antiretroviral therapy. The CDR3 bases are TGTGCCAGCAGTTTAATAGGGAACACTGAAGCTTTCTTT. Protein: CASSLIGNTEAFF.